The sample holds a few counts of the clone carrying this T cell receptor beta chain. What it recognizes is unknown. PCR amplification relied on 60 Vbeta primers (plus 13 Jbeta primers). TCRdb keeps only in-frame clones here, not all; method: immunoSEQ multiplex PCR. The sample lists 150,000 to 180,000 clones, roughly 83% occurring once. These data come from a study of cytomegalovirus exposure and HLA in healthy donors. Study-level findings and limits: In a later analysis, TCR beta V- and J-gene trimming was associated with a missense DCLRE1C variant.

The CDR3 is 12 residues long. Trimming shortened V by 4 bases and J by 0 bases, and 4 bases separated the two germline ends. Per the germline V gene, CDR1 is SGHRS and CDR2 is YFSETQ. The source material was PBMCs. This sequence originates from a man younger than 40 in good health and CMV-seropositive. The V and J genes are TRBV5-1 and TRBJ2-5, with D hard to call. As DNA, the CDR3 is TGCGCCAGCAGCCTAGACCAAGAGACCCAGTACTTC. Translating gives CASSLDQETQYF.